Listed below are T cell receptor beta chains from one sample, sequenced in a study of T-cell memory formation after mild COVID-19. TCRdb processed the 5' RACE reads anew with MiXCR; each CDR3 protein has one entry. This sample carries just under 550,000 distinct CDR3 sequences, 20% of them seen once, and the ten largest clones take around an eighth. The sample comprised PBMCs or a T cell subset sorted from them (not recorded which). These TCRs come from an adult woman who had mild COVID-19 (a few samples of this study predate the infection). Cell type and time point are not known. Each CDR3 is given with its conserved first and last residue. D genes are given only for firm matches. Clone size is not always given. Where it is, it says once, few, many or a class for expanded clones.

>NA|TRBJ2-7|TRBV30|NA
TGTGCCGGAGGGAGGGGGCAGGTGACCTACGAGCAGTACTTC
CAGGRGQVTYEQYF
>NA|TRBJ2-3|TRBV5-1|NA
TGCGCCAGCAGCTCCACAGGGTCGGGAGATACGCAGTATTTT
CASSSTGSGDTQYF
>NA|TRBJ2-1|TRBV2|NA
TGTGCCAGCAGTGAACTGAGACGGGGGCAGTTCTTC
CASSELRRGQFF
>NA|TRBJ2-5|TRBV5-1|few
TGCGCCAGCAGCCCCGAGCGGAGAGGGCGAGAGACCCAGTACTTC
CASSPERRGRETQYF
>TRBD2|TRBJ2-1|TRBV19|NA
TGTGCCAGTAGTATGCCGGGACTAGCAGACAATGAGCAGTTCTTC
CASSMPGLADNEQFF
>NA|TRBJ2-7|TRBV4-1|NA
TGCGCCAGCAGCCAAGGAGGAATGGGCGAGCAGTACTTC
CASSQGGMGEQYF
>TRBD2|TRBJ2-7|TRBV2|NA
TGTGCCAGCACCGAAAGACTAGCGGGAGGTTCCGAGCAGTACTTC
CASTERLAGGSEQYF
>NA|TRBJ2-7|TRBV6-2/TRBV6-3|few
TGTGCCAGCAGTACCAAAAGTCGGGCCTCCTACGAGCAGTACTTC
CASSTKSRASYEQYF
>NA|TRBJ2-5|TRBV12-3/TRBV12-4|NA
TGTGCCAGCAGTTTTCTAGTGTCTGAAGAGACCCAGTACTTC
CASSFLVSEETQYF
>NA|TRBJ2-3|TRBV9|few
TGTGCCAGCAGCGTAGGGAAGGGACTCCGCGGAGATACGCAGTATTTT
CASSVGKGLRGDTQYF
>TRBD2|TRBJ2-1|TRBV5-5|NA
TGTGCCAGCAGCTTTAGACTAGCGGGAGGACAGGACAATGAGCAGTTCTTC
CASSFRLAGGQDNEQFF
>NA|TRBJ1-5|TRBV9|NA
TGTGCCAGCAGCGCCGGACGTGGGGATCAGCCCCAGCATTTT
CASSAGRGDQPQHF
>NA|TRBJ2-2|TRBV3-1|once
TGTGCCAGCCGGGACATCACCGGGGAGCTGTTTTTT
CASRDITGELFF
>NA|TRBJ2-3|TRBV7-2|NA
TGTGCCAGCAGCCTCGTCGAGGTTACGCAGTATTTT
CASSLVEVTQYF
>TRBD2|TRBJ2-3|TRBV15|NA
TGTGCCACCAGCGAACGGGACTACCCGACAGATACGCAGTATTTT
CATSERDYPTDTQYF
>NA|TRBJ1-1|TRBV29-1|NA
TGCAGCGTTGGGGTCTTGGGAGCTTTCTTT
CSVGVLGAFF
>NA|TRBJ2-1|TRBV15|few
TGTGCCACCTTCCCCCGGATGGAGCAGTTCTTC
CATFPRMEQFF
>NA|TRBJ2-6|TRBV30|few
TGTGCCTGGCACTCCTTTGGGGCCAACGTCCTGACTTTC
CAWHSFGANVLTF
>TRBD2|TRBJ2-7|TRBV7-6|NA
TGTGCCAGCAGCTTAGCGAAGGGACTAGCGGGGGGTCAGGGCTACGAGCAGTACTTC
CASSLAKGLAGGQGYEQYF
>NA|TRBJ2-7|TRBV12-3/TRBV12-4|few
TGTGCCAGCAGCCCACCGGGATCACCCTACGAGCAGTACTTC
CASSPPGSPYEQYF
>NA|TRBJ2-3|TRBV2|many
TGTGCCAGCAGTGAAGCGATGGCGGGTGCAGATACGCAGTATTTT
CASSEAMAGADTQYF
>NA|TRBJ2-1|TRBV27|few
TGTGCCAGCAGTTTTCTTGGGAAATACAATGAGCAGTTCTTC
CASSFLGKYNEQFF
>NA|TRBJ2-5|TRBV18|NA
TGTGCCAGCTCACTCGGCGAGGACAGCCGTTTGCACTTC
CASSLGEDSRLHF
>NA|TRBJ1-1|TRBV9|NA
TGTGCCAGCAGCCCGGGGTCGCCCTCTGAAGCTTTCTTT
CASSPGSPSEAFF
>NA|TRBJ1-3|TRBV5-1|NA
TGCGCCAGCAGCTTGGGGCAGGTGCCAAACCCCTCTGGAAACACCATATATTTT
CASSLGQVPNPSGNTIYF
>TRBD2|TRBJ2-2|TRBV30|NA
TGTGCCTGGAGTGGCCGGACTAGCGGGGGATCCCCCAGGGATTCCGGGGAGCTGTTTTTT
CAWSGRTSGGSPRDSGELFF
>NA|TRBJ2-1|TRBV7-2|NA
TGTGCCAGCAGCTTGCCCCAGCTGTTATACAATGAGCAGTTCTTC
CASSLPQLLYNEQFF
>TRBD2|TRBJ2-7|TRBV7-9|few
TGTGCCAGCAGCTTAGCGCTCGCGGGAGCAGAGGAGCAGTACTTC
CASSLALAGAEEQYF
>TRBD1|TRBJ1-2|TRBV12-3/TRBV12-4|NA
TGTGCCAGCACCAGGGACAGGCGAAACTATGGCTACACCTTC
CASTRDRRNYGYTF
>TRBD1|TRBJ1-1|TRBV7-9|few
TGTGCCAGCAGCTTAGTCCCCGGGACAGGGGGGACTGAAGCTTTCTTT
CASSLVPGTGGTEAFF
>NA|TRBJ2-7|TRBV7-9|NA
TGTGCCAGCAGCTCCCCAACGGGGAACTCCTACGAGCAGTACTTC
CASSSPTGNSYEQYF
>NA|TRBJ2-3|TRBV7-9|NA
TGTGCCAGCATCAAGAACGGGCTGTGGGATACGCAGTATTTT
CASIKNGLWDTQYF
>NA|TRBJ1-5|TRBV15|few
TGTGCCACCAGCAGAGGGATGATCGGCAATCAGCCCCAGCATTTT
CATSRGMIGNQPQHF
>TRBD2|TRBJ2-2|TRBV12-3/TRBV12-4|NA
TGTGCCAGCAGTTTAGGGAGCGGGAGTTCCGGGGAGCTGTTTTTT
CASSLGSGSSGELFF
>TRBD2|TRBJ2-7|TRBV20-1|NA
TGCAGTGCTAGAGGGGCTGGGCTAGCGGGAGTAGTACGTTTCTCCGAGCAGTACTTC
CSARGAGLAGVVRFSEQYF
>NA|TRBJ2-3|TRBV7-9|few
TGTGCCAGCAGCTTCCCCGGGCCCTCCAGCGAGACGCAGTATTTT
CASSFPGPSSETQYF